The source of this T cell receptor beta chain is a study of regulatory T cells in long-lasting Graves disease listed by TCRdb under 2021. Looking at the study overall: Persistent Graves' disease meant more than 5 years of antithyroid drug treatment with TSH receptor autoantibodies that stayed positive. Persistent Graves' disease patients in the clinical cohort had taken antithyroid drugs for around 10 years on average. The study took place in China and was registered as a clinical trial. A total of approximately 35 samples were covered by TCR sequencing, comprising approximately 13 persistent and approximately 20 newly diagnosed Graves' disease patients. This study used TCR sequencing and RNA sequencing of peripheral blood to compare persistent Graves' disease patients against newly diagnosed Graves' disease patients.

Study-level results and caveats: Persistent Graves' disease patients showed lower TCR Shannon entropy and fewer highly expanded clones than newly diagnosed patients, suggesting clonal expansion. Sequencing and analysis were limited to the TCR beta chain. More public clonotypes were shared among persistent patients (roughly 2,700) than among newly diagnosed patients (more than 950). TRBV28, TRBJ1-2 and TRBJ2-5 were preferentially used in persistent disease, while TRBV20-1 and TRBJ2-1 were favored in newly diagnosed disease. The authors noted that the small sample size was a limitation that may lower accuracy. The study examined only peripheral blood because the primary lesion, thyroid tissue, could not be accessed.

At least ten counts were recorded for this clonotype. Its antigen remains undetermined. No much larger clonotype is one base removed from it; base qualities were not supplied. The library was generated by multiplex PCR. Sequencing used an Illumina HiSeq 4000. To build TCR beta libraries, CDR3 regions were amplified by Arm-PCR using iRepertoire HTBI primers. PCR products were gel purified before sequencing. Under the source paper's analysis protocol: Across samples, fewer than 70 TRBV and 15 or so TRBJ segments were identified and used for gene usage analysis of CDR3 amino acid clonotypes. Filtered high-quality paired reads were merged into contigs using COPE and FqMerger. Contigs were aligned with BLAST to IMGT TRBV, TRBD and TRBJ reference genes, and CDR3 was defined per IMGT. Any clonotype with a frequency above 0.1% was counted as a highly expanded clone. Shannon entropy was used to measure repertoire diversity, and the Gini coefficient was used to measure V-J evenness. A clonotype found in more than one individual was treated as public. The public reads were reanalyzed by TCRdb: fastp trimming at Q25, MiXCR alignment, in-frame beta chains only. CDR3 protein sequences are deduplicated, and each keeps its most common genes and DNA. In this record, the V and J calls reflect TCRdb's handling and not the investigators' own analysis. Recorded for this sample are 400,000 or so distinct CDR3 sequences; roughly a quarter of them occurred a single time. The ten largest account for roughly a quarter of the sample.

Inclusive of the bounding cysteine and phenylalanine, the CDR3 is 15 residues long. This entry keeps only the CDR3 DNA: 45 bases, framed from base 1. V drops 0 bases and J drops 4 bases, leaving 11 bases in between. CDR1 and CDR2 are drawn from the germline V gene: KGHDR, SFDVKD. The sample's time point label, decoded: persistent/refractory GD, antithyroid drugs over 5 years with positive TRAb. For both TCR sequencing and RNA sequencing, RNA was extracted from PBMCs in TRIzol. Graves' disease was diagnosed according to American Thyroid Association guidelines. Patients for the study were recruited at an endocrinology department in Xi'an, China. Each patient gave approximately 9.7 milliliters of peripheral blood, collected in an EDTA anticoagulant tube. Ficoll Paque Plus density gradient separation was used to isolate PBMCs, and no further T cell sorting was performed. An Agilent 2100 Bioanalyzer and agarose gel were used to check RNA quality, and a NanoDrop 2000 was used to measure RNA concentration.

The sequencing used peripheral blood mononuclear cells (PBMCs), collected when the disease was refractory, from a patient treated with antithyroid drugs. The receptor chain draws on TRBV24-1 and TRBJ2-5, with the D gene not confidently named. The clonotype was recovered from a female donor with Graves disease. The CDR3 has the sequence CATSDLMRGRETQYF. The DNA is TGTGCCACCAGTGATTTGATGCGAGGCAGAGAGACCCAGTACTTC.